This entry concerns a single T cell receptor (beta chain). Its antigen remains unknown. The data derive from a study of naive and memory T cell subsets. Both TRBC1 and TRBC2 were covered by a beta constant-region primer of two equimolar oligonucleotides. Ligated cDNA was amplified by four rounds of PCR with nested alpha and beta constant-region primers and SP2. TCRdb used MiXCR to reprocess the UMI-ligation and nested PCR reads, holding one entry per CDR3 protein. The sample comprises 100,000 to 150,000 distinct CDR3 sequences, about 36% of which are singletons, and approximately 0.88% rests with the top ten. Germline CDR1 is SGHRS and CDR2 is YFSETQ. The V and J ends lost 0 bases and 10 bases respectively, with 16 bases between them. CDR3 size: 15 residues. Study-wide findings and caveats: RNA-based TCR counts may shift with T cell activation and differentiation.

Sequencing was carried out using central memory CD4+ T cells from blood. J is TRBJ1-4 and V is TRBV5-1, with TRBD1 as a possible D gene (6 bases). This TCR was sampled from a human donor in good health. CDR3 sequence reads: CASSLESGEAVKLFF. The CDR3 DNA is TGCGCCAGCAGCTTGGAGTCAGGGGAAGCGGTAAAACTGTTTTTT.